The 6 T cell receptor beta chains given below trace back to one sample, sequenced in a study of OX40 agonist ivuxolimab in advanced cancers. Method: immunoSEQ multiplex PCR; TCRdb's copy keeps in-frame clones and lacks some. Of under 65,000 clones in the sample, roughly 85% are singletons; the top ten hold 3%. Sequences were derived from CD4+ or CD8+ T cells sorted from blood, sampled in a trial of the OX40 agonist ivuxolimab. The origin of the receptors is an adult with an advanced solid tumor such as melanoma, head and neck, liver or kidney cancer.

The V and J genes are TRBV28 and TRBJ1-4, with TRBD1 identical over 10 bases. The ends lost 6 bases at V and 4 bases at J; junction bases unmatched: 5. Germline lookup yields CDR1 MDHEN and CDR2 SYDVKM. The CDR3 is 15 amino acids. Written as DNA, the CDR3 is TGTGCCAGCAGAAGGAGGACAGGGGGTAATGAAAAACTGTTTTTT. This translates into CASRRRTGGNEKLFF.

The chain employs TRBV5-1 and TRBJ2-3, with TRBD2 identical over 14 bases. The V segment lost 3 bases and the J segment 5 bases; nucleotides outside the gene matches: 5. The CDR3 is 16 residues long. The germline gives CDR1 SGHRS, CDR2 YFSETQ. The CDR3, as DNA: TGCGCCAGCAGCTGGGGACTAGCGGGAGCGGTAGATACGCAGTATTTT. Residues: CASSWGLAGAVDTQYF.

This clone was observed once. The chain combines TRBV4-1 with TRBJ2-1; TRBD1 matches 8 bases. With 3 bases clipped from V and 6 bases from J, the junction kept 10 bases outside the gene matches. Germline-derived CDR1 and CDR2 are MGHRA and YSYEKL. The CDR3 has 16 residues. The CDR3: CASSHEPGQGRNEQFF. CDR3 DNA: TGCGCCAGCAGCCATGAGCCCGGACAGGGTCGCAATGAGCAGTTCTTC.

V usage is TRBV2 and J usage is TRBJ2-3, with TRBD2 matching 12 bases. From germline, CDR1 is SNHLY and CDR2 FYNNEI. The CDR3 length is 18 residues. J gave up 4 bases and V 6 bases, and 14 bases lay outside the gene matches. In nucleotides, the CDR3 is TGTGCCAGCAGGCCCCCCGGGACTAGCGGGCTCAAGGCAGATACGCAGTATTTT. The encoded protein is CASRPPGTSGLKADTQYF.

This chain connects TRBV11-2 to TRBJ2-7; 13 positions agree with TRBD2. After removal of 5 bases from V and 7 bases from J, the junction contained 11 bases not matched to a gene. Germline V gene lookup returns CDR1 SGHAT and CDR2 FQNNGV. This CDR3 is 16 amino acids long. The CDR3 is CASSPPGLAGPGEQYF. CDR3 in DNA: TGTGCCAGCAGCCCCCCGGGACTAGCGGGACCGGGGGAGCAGTACTTC.

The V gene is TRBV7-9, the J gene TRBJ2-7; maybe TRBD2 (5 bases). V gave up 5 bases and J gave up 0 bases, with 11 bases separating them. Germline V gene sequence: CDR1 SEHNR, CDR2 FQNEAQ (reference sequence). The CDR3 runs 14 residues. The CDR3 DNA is TGTGCCAGCAGCACGGCTGGGAGCTCCTACGAGCAGTACTTC. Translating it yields CASSTAGSSYEQYF.